This T cell receptor beta chain came from a study of T cells in Graves' hyperthyroidism and ophthalmopathy. Across the study: Sampling of peripheral blood happened at initial diagnosis, prior to any treatment. General study findings and limits: Most thyroid clonotypes that were expanded above 0.001 also turned up in blood.

The CDR3 sequence is 17 residues long. J was trimmed by 2 bases and V by 3 bases; bases with no gene match: 5. The germline gives CDR1 SGHAT, CDR2 FQNNGV. It was RNA transcripts that yielded the amplified TCR beta CDR3 regions. HTBI primers drove first-round RT-PCR of the TCR CDR3. A single record per CDR3 protein comes from TCRdb applying MiXCR to the multiplex PCR reads. The table has under 400,000 distinct CDR3 sequences, 13% seen once. This clonotype showed up just a few times. What it binds is not known. Sequencing used blood. The chain has TRBV11-2 and TRBJ2-6; 9 nucleotides line up with TRBD1. This receptor was identified in a woman under 30 with Graves' hyperthyroidism. In DNA form, the CDR3 reads TGTGCCAGCAGCTTCGGACAGGGGATCGCTGGGGCCAACGTCCTGACTTTC. This codes for CASSFGQGIAGANVLTF. Full variable domain (remainder filled in from reference TRBV11-2 and TRBJ2-6): EAGVAQSPRYKIIEKRQSVAFWCNPISGHATLYWYQQILGQGPKLLIQFQNNGVVDDSQLPKDRFSAERLKGVDSTLKIQPAKLEDSAVYLCASSFGQGIAGANVLTFGAGSRLTVL.